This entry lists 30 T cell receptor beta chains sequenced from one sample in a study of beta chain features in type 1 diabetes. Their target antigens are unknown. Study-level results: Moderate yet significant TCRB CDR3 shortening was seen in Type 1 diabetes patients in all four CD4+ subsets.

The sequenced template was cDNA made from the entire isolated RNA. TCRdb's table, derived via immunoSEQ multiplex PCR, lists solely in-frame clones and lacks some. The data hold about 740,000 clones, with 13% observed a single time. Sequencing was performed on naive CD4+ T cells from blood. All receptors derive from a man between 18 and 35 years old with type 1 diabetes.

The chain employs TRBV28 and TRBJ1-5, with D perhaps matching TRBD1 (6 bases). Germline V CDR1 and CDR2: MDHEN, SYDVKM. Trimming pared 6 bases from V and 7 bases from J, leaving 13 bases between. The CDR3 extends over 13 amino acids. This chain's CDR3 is CASRQGPGQPQHF. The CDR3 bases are TGTGCCAGCAGGCAGGGGCCTGGGCAGCCCCAGCATTTT.

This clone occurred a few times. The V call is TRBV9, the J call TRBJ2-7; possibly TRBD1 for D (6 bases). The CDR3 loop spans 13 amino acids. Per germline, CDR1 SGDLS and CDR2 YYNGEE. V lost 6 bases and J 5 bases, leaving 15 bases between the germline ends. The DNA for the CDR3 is TGTGCCAGCAACCGGGACATTGGGGACGAGCAGTACTTC. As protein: CASNRDIGDEQYF.

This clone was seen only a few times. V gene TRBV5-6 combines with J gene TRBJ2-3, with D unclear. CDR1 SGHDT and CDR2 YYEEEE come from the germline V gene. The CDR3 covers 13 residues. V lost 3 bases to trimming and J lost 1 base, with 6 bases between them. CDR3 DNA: TGTGCCAGCAGCTCCTCAGGCACAGATACGCAGTATTTT. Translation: CASSSSGTDTQYF.

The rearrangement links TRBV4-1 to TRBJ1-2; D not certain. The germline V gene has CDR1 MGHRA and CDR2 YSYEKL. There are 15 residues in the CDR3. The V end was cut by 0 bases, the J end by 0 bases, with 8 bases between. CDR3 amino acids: CASSQEEYTNYGYTF. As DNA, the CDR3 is TGCGCCAGCAGCCAAGAGGAGTATACTAACTATGGCTACACCTTC.

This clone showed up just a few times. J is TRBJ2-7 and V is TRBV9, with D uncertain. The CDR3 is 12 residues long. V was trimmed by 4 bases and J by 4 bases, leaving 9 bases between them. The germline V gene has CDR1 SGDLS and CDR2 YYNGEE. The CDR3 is CASSPRPYEQYF. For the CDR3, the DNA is TGTGCCAGCAGCCCCAGACCGTACGAGCAGTACTTC.

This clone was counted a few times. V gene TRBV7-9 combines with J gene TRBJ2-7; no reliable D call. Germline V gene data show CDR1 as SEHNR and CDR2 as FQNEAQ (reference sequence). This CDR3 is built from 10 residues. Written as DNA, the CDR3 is TGTGCAACCGGGTCCTACGAGCAGTACTTC. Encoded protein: CATGSYEQYF.

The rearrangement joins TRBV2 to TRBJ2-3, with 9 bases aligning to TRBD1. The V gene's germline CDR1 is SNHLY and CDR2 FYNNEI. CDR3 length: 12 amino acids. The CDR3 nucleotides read TGTGAGACAGGGGGATTGACAGATACGCAGTATTTT. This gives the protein CETGGLTDTQYF.

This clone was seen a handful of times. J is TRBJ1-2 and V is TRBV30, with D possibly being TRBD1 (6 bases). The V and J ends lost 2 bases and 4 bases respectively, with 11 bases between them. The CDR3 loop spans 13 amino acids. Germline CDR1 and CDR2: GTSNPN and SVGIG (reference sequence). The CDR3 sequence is CAWSTGTAYGYTF. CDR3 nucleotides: TGTGCCTGGAGTACAGGGACGGCCTATGGCTACACCTTC.

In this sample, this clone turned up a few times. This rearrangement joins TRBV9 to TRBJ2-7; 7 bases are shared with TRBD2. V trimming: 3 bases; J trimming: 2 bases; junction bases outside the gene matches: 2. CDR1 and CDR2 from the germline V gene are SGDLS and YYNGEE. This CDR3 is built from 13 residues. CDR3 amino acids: CASSAGGPYEQYF. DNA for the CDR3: TGTGCCAGCAGCGCGGGGGGTCCCTACGAGCAGTACTTC.

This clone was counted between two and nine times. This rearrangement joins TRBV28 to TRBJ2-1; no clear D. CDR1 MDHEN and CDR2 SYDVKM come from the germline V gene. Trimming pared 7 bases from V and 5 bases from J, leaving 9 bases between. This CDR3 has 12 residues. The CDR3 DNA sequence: TGTGCCAGCAAACTTGCGGACAATGAGCAGTTCTTC. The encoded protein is CASKLADNEQFF.

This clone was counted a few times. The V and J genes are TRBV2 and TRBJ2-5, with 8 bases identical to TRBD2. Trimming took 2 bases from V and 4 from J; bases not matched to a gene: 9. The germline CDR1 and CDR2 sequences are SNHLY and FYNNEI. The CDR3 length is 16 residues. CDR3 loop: CASSEFGRGGPETQYF. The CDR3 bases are TGTGCCAGCAGTGAATTCGGACGGGGGGGCCCAGAGACCCAGTACTTC.

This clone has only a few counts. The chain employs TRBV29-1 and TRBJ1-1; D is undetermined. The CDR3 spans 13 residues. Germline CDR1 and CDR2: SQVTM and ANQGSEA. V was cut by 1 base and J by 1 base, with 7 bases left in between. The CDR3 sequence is CSVEGRENTEAFF. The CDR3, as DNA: TGCAGCGTTGAAGGACGGGAGAACACTGAAGCTTTCTTT.

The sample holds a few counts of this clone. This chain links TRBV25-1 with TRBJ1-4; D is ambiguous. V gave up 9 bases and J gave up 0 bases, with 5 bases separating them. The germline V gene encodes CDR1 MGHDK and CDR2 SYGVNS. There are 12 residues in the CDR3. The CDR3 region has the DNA TGTGCCAGAGATGCAACTAATGAAAAACTGTTTTTT. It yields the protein CARDATNEKLFF. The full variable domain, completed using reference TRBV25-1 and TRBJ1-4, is EADIYQTPRYLVIGTGKKITLECSQTMGHDKMYWYQQDPGMELHLIHYSYGVNSTEKGDLSSESTVSRIRTEHFPLTLESARPSHTSQYLCARDATNEKLFFGSGTQLSVL.

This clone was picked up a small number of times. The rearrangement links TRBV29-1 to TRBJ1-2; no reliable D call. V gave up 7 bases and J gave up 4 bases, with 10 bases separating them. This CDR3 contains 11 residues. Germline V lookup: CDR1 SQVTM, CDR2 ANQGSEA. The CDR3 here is CSGWEVYGYTF. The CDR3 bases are TGCAGCGGGTGGGAGGTCTATGGCTACACCTTC.

The CDR3 here is CASSLARPPNEQFF. CDR3 bases: TGTGCCAGCAGCTTGGCGCGACCCCCCAATGAGCAGTTCTTC. The V and J genes are TRBV13 and TRBJ2-1, with D uncertain. Germline CDR1 PRHDT, CDR2 FYEKMQ (reference sequence). Trimming stripped 3 bases from V and 6 bases from J, with 12 bases between. The CDR3 contains 14 residues.

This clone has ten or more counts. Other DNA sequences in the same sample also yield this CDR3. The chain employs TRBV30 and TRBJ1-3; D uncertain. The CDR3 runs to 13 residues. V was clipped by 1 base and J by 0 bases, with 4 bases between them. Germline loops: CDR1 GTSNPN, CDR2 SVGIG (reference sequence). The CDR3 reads CAWSGSSGNTIYF. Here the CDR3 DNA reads TGTGCCTGGAGTGGGAGCTCTGGAAACACCATATATTTT.

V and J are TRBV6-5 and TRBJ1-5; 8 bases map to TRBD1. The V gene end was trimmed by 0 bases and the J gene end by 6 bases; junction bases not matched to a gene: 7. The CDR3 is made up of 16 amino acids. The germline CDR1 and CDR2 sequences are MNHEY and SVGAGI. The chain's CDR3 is CASSYSGTGPVQPQHF. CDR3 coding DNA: TGTGCCAGCAGTTACTCGGGGACAGGCCCCGTTCAGCCCCAGCATTTT.

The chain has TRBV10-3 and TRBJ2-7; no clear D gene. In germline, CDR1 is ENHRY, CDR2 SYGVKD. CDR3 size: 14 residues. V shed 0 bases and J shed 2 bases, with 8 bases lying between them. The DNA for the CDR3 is TGTGCCATCAGTGAGTCGGCAGCGACCTACGAGCAGTACTTC. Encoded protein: CAISESAATYEQYF.

CDR3 nucleotides: TGCGCCAGCAGTGAGTCGGGGGGTCGGGGCTACACCTTC. Translating it yields CASSESGGRGYTF. The V and J genes are TRBV10-2 and TRBJ1-2, with a tentative D call TRBD1 (5 bases). V was cut by 0 bases and J by 8 bases, with 10 bases left in between. From germline, CDR1 is WSHSY and CDR2 SAAADI. The CDR3 loop spans 13 amino acids.

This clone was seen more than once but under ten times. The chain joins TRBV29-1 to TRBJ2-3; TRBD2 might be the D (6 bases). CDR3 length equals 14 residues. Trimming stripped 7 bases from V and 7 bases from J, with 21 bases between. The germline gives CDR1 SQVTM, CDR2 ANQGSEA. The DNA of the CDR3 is TGCAGCGGTGGGGTGGGAGGCCAGGGCAATACGCAGTATTTT. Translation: CSGGVGGQGNTQYF.

The CDR3 bases are TGTGCCAGCAGCCCCAAAGTGGGGTTGGACAGGGTGGGCTACACCTTC. Translated, it gives CASSPKVGLDRVGYTF. V gene TRBV7-2 combines with J gene TRBJ1-2, with TRBD1 matching over 8 bases. The V gene's germline CDR1 is SGHTA and CDR2 FQGNSA. CDR3 length equals 16 residues. After removal of 5 bases from V and 8 bases from J, the junction contained 16 bases not matched to a gene.

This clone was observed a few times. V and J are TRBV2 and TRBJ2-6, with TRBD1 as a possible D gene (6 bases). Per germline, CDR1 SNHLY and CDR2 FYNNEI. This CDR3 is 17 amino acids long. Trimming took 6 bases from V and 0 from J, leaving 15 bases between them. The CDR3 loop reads CASRERTGNSGANVLTF. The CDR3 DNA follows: TGTGCCAGCAGAGAACGAACAGGGAACTCTGGGGCCAACGTCCTGACTTTC.

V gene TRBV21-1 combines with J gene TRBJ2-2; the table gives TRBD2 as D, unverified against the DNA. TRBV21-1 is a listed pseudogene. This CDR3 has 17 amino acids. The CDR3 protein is CASSSPEGGANTGELFF. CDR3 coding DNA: TGTGCCAGCAGCTCCCCGGAGGGGGGGGCGAACACCGGGGAGCTGTTTTTT.

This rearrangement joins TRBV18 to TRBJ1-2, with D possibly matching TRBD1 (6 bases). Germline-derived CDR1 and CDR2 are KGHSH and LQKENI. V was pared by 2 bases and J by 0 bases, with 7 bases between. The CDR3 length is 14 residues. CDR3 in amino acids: CASSPGQTNYGYTF. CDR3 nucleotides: TGTGCCAGCTCACCAGGACAGACTAACTATGGCTACACCTTC.

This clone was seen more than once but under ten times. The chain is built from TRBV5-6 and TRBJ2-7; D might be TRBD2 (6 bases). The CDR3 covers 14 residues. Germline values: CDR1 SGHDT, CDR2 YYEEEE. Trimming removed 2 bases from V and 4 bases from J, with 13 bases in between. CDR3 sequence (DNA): TGTGCCAGCAGCTTCAGCCGCCGGGGGTACGAGCAGTACTTC. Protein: CASSFSRRGYEQYF. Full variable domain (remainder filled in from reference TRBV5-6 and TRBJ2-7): DAGVTQSPTHLIKTRGQQVTLRCSPKSGHDTVSWYQQALGQGPQFIFQYYEEEERQRGNFPDRFSGHQFPNYSSELNVNALLLGDSALYLCASSFSRRGYEQYFGPGTRLTVT.

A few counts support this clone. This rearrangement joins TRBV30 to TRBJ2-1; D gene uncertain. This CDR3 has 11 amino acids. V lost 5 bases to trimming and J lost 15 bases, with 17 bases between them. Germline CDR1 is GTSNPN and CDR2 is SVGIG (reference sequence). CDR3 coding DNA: TGTGCCTGGCGGGTGACCACTCGGGTGTTCTTC. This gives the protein CAWRVTTRVFF. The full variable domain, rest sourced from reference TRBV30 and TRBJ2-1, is SQTIHQWPATLVQPVGSPLSLECTVEGTSNPNLYWYRQAAGRGLQLLFYSVGIGQISSEVPQNLSASRPQDRQFILSSKKLLLSDSGFYLCAWRVTTRVFFGPGTRLTVL.

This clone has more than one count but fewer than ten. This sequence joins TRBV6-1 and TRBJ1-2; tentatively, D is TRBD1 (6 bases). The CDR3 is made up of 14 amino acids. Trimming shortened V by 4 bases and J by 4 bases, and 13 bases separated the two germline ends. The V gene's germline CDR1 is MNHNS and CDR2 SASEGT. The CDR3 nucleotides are TGTGCCAGCAGTGTATCAGGGGTAGCCTATGGCTACACCTTC. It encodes CASSVSGVAYGYTF.

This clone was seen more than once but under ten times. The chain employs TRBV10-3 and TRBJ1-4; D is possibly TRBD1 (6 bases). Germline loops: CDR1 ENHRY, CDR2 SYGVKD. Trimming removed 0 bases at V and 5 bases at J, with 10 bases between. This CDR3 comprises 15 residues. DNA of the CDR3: TGTGCCATCAGTGAGTCGACAGGTTTCAATGAAAAACTGTTTTTT. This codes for CAISESTGFNEKLFF.

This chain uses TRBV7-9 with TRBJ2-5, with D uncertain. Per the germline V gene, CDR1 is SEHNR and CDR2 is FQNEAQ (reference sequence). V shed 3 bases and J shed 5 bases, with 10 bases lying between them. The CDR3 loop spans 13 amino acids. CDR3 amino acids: CASSLGIGETQYF. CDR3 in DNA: TGTGCCAGCAGCTTGGGGATCGGCGAGACCCAGTACTTC.

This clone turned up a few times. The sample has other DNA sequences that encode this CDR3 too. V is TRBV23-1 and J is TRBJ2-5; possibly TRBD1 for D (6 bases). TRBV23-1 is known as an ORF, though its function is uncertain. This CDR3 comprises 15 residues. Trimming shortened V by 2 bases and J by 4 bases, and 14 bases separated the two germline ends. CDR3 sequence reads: CASSQGLGAGETQYF. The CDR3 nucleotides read TGCGCCAGCAGTCAAGGGCTGGGGGCCGGAGAGACCCAGTACTTC.